The 4 T cell receptor beta chains listed next were all sequenced from one sample in a study of identical twins. MiXCR, applied by TCRdb to the 5' RACE reads, yields one record per CDR3 protein. The sample consists of 450,000 or so distinct CDR3 sequences, more than 20% of them appearing once. These data also featured in a second study, about T cells expressing NK-cell markers.

Sequenced input: CD4+ T cells sorted from blood. The source of these receptors is a young woman in good health.

The rearrangement joins TRBV7-2 to TRBJ2-5, with D unclear. The CDR3 is 12 amino acids. Deletions cut 5 bases from V and 0 bases from J, with 4 bases between. CDR1 is SGHTA, CDR2 FQGNSA, per germline. The CDR3 coding sequence is TGTGCCAGCAGCGGCCACCAAGAGACCCAGTACTTC. Translating gives CASSGHQETQYF.

This clonotype has ten or more counts. The CDR3 nucleotides are TGTGCCAGCAGTTTAACTGGGGTCACCGGGGAGCTGTTTTTT. Amino acids: CASSLTGVTGELFF. J is TRBJ2-2 and V is TRBV12-3 or TRBV12-4; D remains ambiguous. The CDR3 contains 14 residues. V lost 2 bases, J lost 4 bases, and 8 bases lay in between.

The chain uses TRBV6-5 and TRBJ2-4; D is uncertain. Trimming pared 2 bases from V and 10 bases from J, leaving 12 bases between. This CDR3 has 13 residues. Germline V gives CDR1 MNHEY, CDR2 SVGAGI. CDR3 sequence reads: CASSYRTVGIQYF. Here the CDR3 DNA reads TGTGCCAGCAGTTACCGGACGGTGGGGATTCAGTACTTC.

The chain uses TRBV6-5 and TRBJ1-5, with 8 bases aligning to TRBD1. The CDR3 totals 15 residues. V trimming: 0 bases; J trimming: 16 bases; junction bases outside the gene matches: 14. The V gene's germline CDR1 is MNHEY and CDR2 SVGAGI. This chain's CDR3 is CASSYSKNPGQEIHF. Here the CDR3 DNA reads TGTGCCAGCAGTTACTCCAAAAATCCGGGACAGGAGATACATTTT.